Below, 23 T cell receptor beta chains from the same sample are listed, as sequenced in a study of shared clonotypes between healthy human individuals. Naive CD8 populations comprised CD45RO-negative cells positively selected for CCR7, excluding terminally differentiated effector memory CD45RA+ cells. Repertoires were generated with immunoSEQ multiplex PCR, while TCRdb's copy carries only in-frame clones and drops some. The data hold 2 million to 2.5 million clones, with about 92% observed a single time. The sequenced material came from naive CD8+ T cells from PBMCs. These receptors were obtained from a man in his late teens or twenties in good health. Some clones in this sample may be carry-over from other donors' samples.

V usage is TRBV5-4 and J usage is TRBJ1-2; D unresolved. With 5 bases removed from V and 5 bases from J, the gap between germline ends came to 19 bases. Germline CDR1 SGHNT, CDR2 YYREEE (reference sequence). The CDR3 totals 15 residues. The CDR3 coding sequence is TGTGCCAGCAGATCTGTCGGAGGGCTGATATATGGCTACACCTTC. Translating it yields CASRSVGGLIYGYTF.

The rearrangement joins TRBV5-1 to TRBJ1-1; D remains ambiguous. The CDR3 spans 16 residues. Trimming took off 1 base at V and 0 bases at J, with 13 bases between the two ends. Germline values: CDR1 SGHRS, CDR2 YFSETQ. The CDR3 protein is CASSLYGTGMNTEAFF. The CDR3 DNA reads TGCGCCAGCAGCTTGTACGGTACGGGAATGAACACTGAAGCTTTCTTT.

The chain employs TRBV10-3 and TRBJ1-1, with D unresolved. Per germline, CDR1 ENHRY and CDR2 SYGVKD. The CDR3 runs to 13 residues. V lost 4 bases and J lost 0, with 6 bases in between. CDR3 coding DNA: TGTGCCATCAGTGCAGTCCTGAACACTGAAGCTTTCTTT. Its translation is CAISAVLNTEAFF.

The chain couples TRBV7-9 to TRBJ2-2; no reliable D call. This CDR3 comprises 15 residues. Germline CDR1 SEHNR, CDR2 FQNEAQ (reference sequence). V gave up 5 bases and J gave up 5 bases, with 15 bases separating them. The CDR3 spells CASSISPDRTGELFF. The CDR3 DNA follows: TGTGCCAGCAGCATCAGTCCCGACCGAACCGGGGAGCTGTTTTTT.

This chain uses TRBV5-1 with TRBJ1-1, with D possibly TRBD1 on 6 matching bases. CDR1 and CDR2 from the germline V gene are SGHRS and YFSETQ. Trimming left V 4 bases short and J 1 base short, with 14 bases between. This CDR3 spans 15 amino acids. This CDR3 reads CASSGKEGENTEAFF. The DNA of the CDR3 is TGCGCCAGCAGCGGAAAGGAGGGGGAGAACACTGAAGCTTTCTTT.

This clone showed up just once. The chain links TRBV9 to TRBJ2-7; D may be TRBD1 (7 bases). The CDR3 spans 14 residues. CDR1 is SGDLS and CDR2 is YYNGEE in the germline V gene. The germline V and J ends were trimmed by 3 bases and 6 bases, with 16 bases remaining between them. For the CDR3, the DNA is TGTGCCAGCAGCGCCCCAGGGGGGCCTCTCGAGCAGTACTTC. Amino acid sequence: CASSAPGGPLEQYF.

Comments on this clone: Germline and junction disagree at one end, which may indicate a read error. Additional DNA sequences in this sample encode the identical CDR3. J is TRBJ2-2 and V is TRBV4-1; D is perhaps TRBD2 (6 bases). Germline V gene lookup returns CDR1 MGHRA and CDR2 YSYEKL. The CDR3 totals 14 residues. The CDR3 region is CASSPRGDWGELFF. In DNA, the CDR3 is TGCGCCAGCAGCCCGCGCGGGGATTGGGGTGAGCTATTTTTT.

The gene calls are TRBV27 and TRBJ2-1, with 7 bases fitting TRBD1. The CDR3 covers 13 residues. Germline CDR1 reads MNHEY; CDR2 reads SMNVEV (reference sequence). J gave up 8 bases and V 5 bases, and 6 bases lay outside the gene matches. The CDR3 region is CASSPGTVYEQFF. CDR3 in DNA: TGTGCCAGCAGTCCAGGGACAGTATATGAGCAGTTCTTC.

V gene TRBV12-5 combines with J gene TRBJ1-1; D is possibly TRBD1 (5 bases). The germline CDR1 and CDR2 sequences are LGHNT and FRNRAP. V gave up 1 base and J gave up 0 bases, with 15 bases separating them. This CDR3 is built from 17 residues. CDR3 region: CASGLAPRAGLNTEAFF. CDR3 bases: TGTGCTAGTGGTTTGGCTCCTCGGGCAGGGTTGAACACTGAAGCTTTCTTT.

The chain uses TRBV28 and TRBJ2-5; D might be TRBD1 or TRBD2, each matching 5 bases. This CDR3 is 15 amino acids long. The ends were cut back, 5 bases at V and 2 bases at J, with 15 bases in the middle. The germline CDR1 and CDR2 sequences are MDHEN and SYDVKM. The CDR3 sequence: CASSTTGTLQETQYF. CDR3 DNA sequence: TGTGCCAGCAGTACGACCGGGACGCTACAAGAGACCCAGTACTTC.

The chain combines TRBV5-7 with TRBJ1-5; 8 bases match TRBD1. TRBV5-7 is reported as an ORF; its role is uncertain. There are 19 residues in the CDR3. The V gene end was trimmed by 5 bases and the J gene end by 1 base; junction bases not matched to a gene: 17. The CDR3 DNA is TGTGCCAGCAGTCTGGCGGTGGCCAGGGGGCTACTGAGCAATCAGCCCCAGCATTTT. The encoded protein is CASSLAVARGLLSNQPQHF.

The gene calls are TRBV19 and TRBJ1-5, with 8 bases fitting TRBD1. The CDR3 is 16 residues long. After removal of 3 bases from V and 7 bases from J, the junction contained 11 bases not matched to a gene. The germline V gene encodes CDR1 LNHDA and CDR2 SQIVND (reference sequence). The DNA for the CDR3 is TGTGCCAGTAGTATCCTAGCTCAGGGGGCGAAACAGCCCCAGCATTTT. Its translation is CASSILAQGAKQPQHF.

The V and J genes are TRBV18 and TRBJ2-7, with D tentatively TRBD1 or TRBD2 (5 bases each). The germline CDR1 and CDR2 sequences are KGHSH and LQKENI. Between the trimmed V and J ends, which lost 0 bases and 0 bases, there was a span of 12 bases. The CDR3 spans 16 residues. In nucleotides, the CDR3 is TGTGCCAGCTCACCACCCGGGACCGCGAGCTCCTACGAGCAGTACTTC. Its protein product is CASSPPGTASSYEQYF.

The chain recombines TRBV7-9 with TRBJ2-3; 12 nucleotides agree with TRBD1. Trimming removed 4 bases from V and 4 bases from J; junction bases left unmatched: 6. The CDR3 contains 16 residues. Germline V CDR1 and CDR2: SEHNR, FQNEAQ (reference sequence). The CDR3 region has the DNA TGTGCCAGCAGCTCTCCGGGACAGGGGGCCCCAGATACGCAGTATTTT. Translated: CASSSPGQGAPDTQYF.

The chain recombines TRBV5-6 with TRBJ1-1; 9 bases agree with TRBD1. Germline V gives CDR1 SGHDT, CDR2 YYEEEE. CDR3 length equals 19 residues. V was clipped by 4 bases and J by 2 bases; unmatched bases: 18. CDR3 sequence reads: CASSGDLLRDREKNTEAFF. For the CDR3, the DNA is TGTGCCAGCAGCGGAGACCTTCTCCGGGACAGGGAGAAAAACACTGAAGCTTTCTTT. The variable domain in full, completed from reference TRBV5-6 and TRBJ1-1, reads DAGVTQSPTHLIKTRGQQVTLRCSPKSGHDTVSWYQQALGQGPQFIFQYYEEEERQRGNFPDRFSGHQFPNYSSELNVNALLLGDSALYLCASSGDLLRDREKNTEAFFGQGTRLTVV.

The CDR3 sequence is CASAQGRQGADTQYF. CDR3 sequence (DNA): TGTGCCAGCGCACAAGGGCGACAGGGGGCAGATACGCAGTATTTT. The J gene is TRBJ2-3, the V gene TRBV6-1, with TRBD1 identical over 9 bases. The CDR3 covers 15 residues. CDR1 is MNHNS, CDR2 SASEGT, per germline. The J segment lost 4 bases and the V segment lost 8 bases, leaving 10 bases of the junction unmatched.

CDR3 in amino acids: CASSMLWQGYEQYF. For the CDR3, the DNA is TGTGCCAGTAGTATGCTTTGGCAGGGCTACGAGCAGTACTTC. The chain has TRBV19 and TRBJ2-7; D is perhaps TRBD1 (5 bases). V lost 3 bases to trimming and J lost 3 bases, with 12 bases between them. In germline, CDR1 is LNHDA, CDR2 SQIVND (reference sequence). The CDR3 is 14 amino acids. The full variable domain, in which reference TRBV19 and TRBJ2-7 provide the parts outside the CDR3, is DGGITQSPKYLFRKEGQNVTLSCEQNLNHDAMYWYRQDPGQGLRLIYYSQIVNDFQKGDIAEGYSVSREKKESFPLTVTSAQKNPTAFYLCASSMLWQGYEQYFGPGTRLTVT.

The chain has TRBV9 and TRBJ2-5; 8 nucleotides agree with TRBD2. This CDR3 comprises 19 residues. V dropped 3 bases and J dropped 5; count of bases not matched to a gene: 21. Germline V gene data show CDR1 as SGDLS and CDR2 as YYNGEE. The CDR3 loop is CASSEYLGATSGEVETQYF. CDR3 DNA: TGTGCCAGCAGCGAATACCTGGGAGCAACTAGCGGCGAGGTGGAGACCCAGTACTTC.

The chain combines TRBV9 with TRBJ2-3, with TRBD2 matching 10 bases. This CDR3 region has 17 residues. V lost 5 bases and J lost 4; bases outside the gene matches: 13. The germline V gene has CDR1 SGDLS and CDR2 YYNGEE. The CDR3 bases are TGTGCCAGCAGGGAGACTAGCGGGCGGAGGGTAGCAGATACGCAGTATTTT. Translated, it gives CASRETSGRRVADTQYF.

The chain recombines TRBV4-2 with TRBJ2-7; D remains ambiguous. Per the germline V gene, CDR1 is LGHNA and CDR2 is YNFKEQ. V was cut by 4 bases and J by 5 bases, with 12 bases left in between. The CDR3 runs to 13 residues. CDR3 sequence: CASSPTTKDEQYF. DNA of the CDR3: TGTGCCAGCAGCCCGACAACCAAAGACGAGCAGTACTTC.

This chain links TRBV6-1 with TRBJ1-2; D is undetermined. The germline V gene has CDR1 MNHNS and CDR2 SASEGT. The CDR3 consists of 16 residues. Trimming stripped 0 bases from V and 0 bases from J, with 11 bases between. The CDR3 is CASSEALREANYGYTF. CDR3 coding DNA: TGTGCCAGCAGTGAAGCGCTTCGGGAAGCTAACTATGGCTACACCTTC.

The gene calls are TRBV5-6 and TRBJ2-7, with TRBD2 matching over 10 bases. Trimming removed 4 bases from V and 4 bases from J; junction bases left unmatched: 8. CDR1 is SGHDT and CDR2 is YYEEEE in the germline V gene. The CDR3 length is 15 residues. The CDR3 loop reads CASSPGASGSYEQYF. The CDR3 coding sequence is TGTGCCAGCAGCCCAGGGGCTAGCGGGAGTTACGAGCAGTACTTC.

The chain joins TRBV7-3 to TRBJ2-7, with D possibly matching TRBD2 (6 bases). The V and J ends lost 4 bases and 5 bases respectively, with 12 bases between them. The germline V gene has CDR1 SGHTA and CDR2 FQGTGA. The CDR3 covers 13 residues. This chain's CDR3 is CASSYLAGNEQYF. CDR3 nucleotide sequence: TGTGCCAGCAGCTACCTCGCGGGGAACGAGCAGTACTTC. Full variable domain (remainder filled in from reference TRBV7-3 and TRBJ2-7): GAGVSQTPSNKVTEKGKYVELRCDPISGHTALYWYRQSLGQGPEFLIYFQGTGAADDSGLPNDRFFAVRPEGSVSTLKIQRTERGDSAVYLCASSYLAGNEQYFGPGTRLTVT.